This T cell receptor (beta chain) was sequenced during a study of control samples from healthy donors and cancer patients. This CDR3 has 16 amino acids. V gave up 6 bases and J gave up 5 bases; unmatched junction bases: 12. CDR1 is KGHSH and CDR2 is LQKENI in the germline V gene. Clones were read by immunoSEQ multiplex PCR, and TCRdb kept only the in-frame ones, dropping some. The data contain about 130,000 clones, nearly 90% of them singletons. The receptor's source is a man in his fifties or sixties in good health. The source material was blood. The chain combines TRBV18 with TRBJ1-4, with 7 bases fitting TRBD1. CDR3 sequence (DNA): TGTGCCAGCTCCCGAGGACAGGCGGGTCGAAATGAAAAACTGTTTTTT. This translates into CASSRGQAGRNEKLFF.